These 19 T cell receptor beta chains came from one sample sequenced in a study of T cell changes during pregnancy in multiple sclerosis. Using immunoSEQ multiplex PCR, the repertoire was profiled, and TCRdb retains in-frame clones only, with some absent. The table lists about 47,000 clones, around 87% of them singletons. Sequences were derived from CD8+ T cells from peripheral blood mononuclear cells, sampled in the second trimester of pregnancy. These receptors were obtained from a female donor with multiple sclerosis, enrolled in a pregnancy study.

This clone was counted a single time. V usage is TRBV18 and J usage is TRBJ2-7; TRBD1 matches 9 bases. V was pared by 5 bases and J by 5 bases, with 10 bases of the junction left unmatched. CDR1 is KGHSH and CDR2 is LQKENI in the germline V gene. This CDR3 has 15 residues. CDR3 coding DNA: TGTGCCAGCTCAATGGGACAGGGAGTGGGAGACGAGCAGTACTTC. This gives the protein CASSMGQGVGDEQYF. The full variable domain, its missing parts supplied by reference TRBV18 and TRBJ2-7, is NAGVMQNPRHLVRRRGQEARLRCSPMKGHSHVYWYRQLPEEGLKFMVYLQKENIIDESGMPKERFSAEFPKEGPSILRIQQVVRGDSAAYFCASSMGQGVGDEQYFGPGTRLTVT.

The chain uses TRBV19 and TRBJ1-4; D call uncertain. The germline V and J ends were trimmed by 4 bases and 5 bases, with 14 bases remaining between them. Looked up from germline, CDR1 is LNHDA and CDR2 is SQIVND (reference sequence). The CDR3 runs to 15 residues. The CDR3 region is CASSTPRVKNEKLFF. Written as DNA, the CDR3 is TGTGCCAGTAGTACGCCCCGGGTAAAGAATGAAAAACTGTTTTTT.

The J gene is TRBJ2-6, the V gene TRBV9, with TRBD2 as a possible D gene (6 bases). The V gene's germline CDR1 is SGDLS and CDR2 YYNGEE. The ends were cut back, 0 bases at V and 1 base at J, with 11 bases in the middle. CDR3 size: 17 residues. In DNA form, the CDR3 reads TGTGCCAGCAGCGTAGCTGGGGGGATATCTGGGGCCAACGTCCTGACTTTC. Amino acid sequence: CASSVAGGISGANVLTF.

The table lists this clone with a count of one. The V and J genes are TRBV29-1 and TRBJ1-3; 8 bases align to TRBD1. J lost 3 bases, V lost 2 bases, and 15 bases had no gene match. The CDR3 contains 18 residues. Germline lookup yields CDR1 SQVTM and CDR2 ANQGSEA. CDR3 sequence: CSVEWAGGDSFNGNTIYF. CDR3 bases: TGCAGCGTTGAATGGGCAGGGGGCGATTCGTTCAATGGAAACACCATATATTTT.

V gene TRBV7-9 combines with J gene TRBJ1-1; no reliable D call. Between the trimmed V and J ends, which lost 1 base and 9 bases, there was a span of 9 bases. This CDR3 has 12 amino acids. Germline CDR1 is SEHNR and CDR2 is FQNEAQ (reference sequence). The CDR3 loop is CASSLGSNQAFF. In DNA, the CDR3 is TGTGCCAGCAGCTTAGGAAGCAACCAAGCTTTCTTT.

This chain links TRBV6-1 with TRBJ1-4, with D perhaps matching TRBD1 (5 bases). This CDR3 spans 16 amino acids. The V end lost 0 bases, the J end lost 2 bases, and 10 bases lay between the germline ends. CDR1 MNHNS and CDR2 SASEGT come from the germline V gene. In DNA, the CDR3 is TGTGCCAGCAGTGAAGCGCGGGGGGGGACTAATGAAAAACTGTTTTTT. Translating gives CASSEARGGTNEKLFF.

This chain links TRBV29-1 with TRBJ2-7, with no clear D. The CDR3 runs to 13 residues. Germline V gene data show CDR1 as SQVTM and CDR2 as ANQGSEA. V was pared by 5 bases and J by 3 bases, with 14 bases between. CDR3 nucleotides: TGCAGCGTTTTGGAACAGAAACTCTACGAGCAGTACTTC. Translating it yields CSVLEQKLYEQYF.

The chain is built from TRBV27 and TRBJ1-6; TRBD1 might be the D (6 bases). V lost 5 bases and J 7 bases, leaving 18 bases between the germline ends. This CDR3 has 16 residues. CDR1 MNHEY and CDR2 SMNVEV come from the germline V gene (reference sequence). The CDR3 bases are TGTGCCAGCAGTACCCTCCAACAGGGCCCGAATTCACCCCTCCACTTT. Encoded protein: CASSTLQQGPNSPLHF.

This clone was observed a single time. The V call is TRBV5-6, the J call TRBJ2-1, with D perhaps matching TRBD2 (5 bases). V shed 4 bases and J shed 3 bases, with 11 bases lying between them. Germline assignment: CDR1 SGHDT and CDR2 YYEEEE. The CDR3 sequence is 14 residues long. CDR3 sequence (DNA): TGTGCCAGCAGCCCAACCGGACTCTACAATGAGCAGTTCTTC. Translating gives CASSPTGLYNEQFF. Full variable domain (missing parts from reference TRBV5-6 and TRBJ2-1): DAGVTQSPTHLIKTRGQQVTLRCSPKSGHDTVSWYQQALGQGPQFIFQYYEEEERQRGNFPDRFSGHQFPNYSSELNVNALLLGDSALYLCASSPTGLYNEQFFGPGTRLTVL.

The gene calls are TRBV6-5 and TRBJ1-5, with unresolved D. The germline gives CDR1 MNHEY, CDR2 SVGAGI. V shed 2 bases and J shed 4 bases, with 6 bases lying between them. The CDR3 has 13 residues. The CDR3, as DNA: TGTGCCAGCAGTTACGAGGGAAATCAGCCCCAGCATTTT. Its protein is CASSYEGNQPQHF.

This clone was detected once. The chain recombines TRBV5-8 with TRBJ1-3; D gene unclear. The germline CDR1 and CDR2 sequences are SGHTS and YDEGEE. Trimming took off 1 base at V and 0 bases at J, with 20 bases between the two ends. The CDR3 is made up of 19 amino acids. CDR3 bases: TGTGCCAGCAGCTTGTTCCCCAAAGACATCTACAACTCTGGAAACACCATATATTTT. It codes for CASSLFPKDIYNSGNTIYF.

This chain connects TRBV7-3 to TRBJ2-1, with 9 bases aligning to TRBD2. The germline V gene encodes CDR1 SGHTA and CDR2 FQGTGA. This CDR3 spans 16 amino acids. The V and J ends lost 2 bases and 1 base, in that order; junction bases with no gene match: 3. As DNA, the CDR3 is TGTGCCAGCAGCTTAGGGGCGGGGGGGTCCTACAATGAGCAGTTCTTC. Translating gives CASSLGAGGSYNEQFF.

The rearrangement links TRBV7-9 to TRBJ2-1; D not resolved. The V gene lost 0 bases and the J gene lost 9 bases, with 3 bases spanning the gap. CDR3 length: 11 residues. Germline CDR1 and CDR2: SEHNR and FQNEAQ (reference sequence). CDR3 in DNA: TGTGCCAGCAGCTTAGCCGGTGAGCAGTTCTTC. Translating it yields CASSLAGEQFF.

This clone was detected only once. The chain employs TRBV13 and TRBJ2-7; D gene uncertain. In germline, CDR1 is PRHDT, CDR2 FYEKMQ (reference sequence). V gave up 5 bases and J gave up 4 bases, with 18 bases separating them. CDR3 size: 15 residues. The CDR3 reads CASSPFGPVKYEQYF. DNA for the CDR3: TGTGCCAGCAGCCCTTTTGGGCCCGTGAAATACGAGCAGTACTTC.

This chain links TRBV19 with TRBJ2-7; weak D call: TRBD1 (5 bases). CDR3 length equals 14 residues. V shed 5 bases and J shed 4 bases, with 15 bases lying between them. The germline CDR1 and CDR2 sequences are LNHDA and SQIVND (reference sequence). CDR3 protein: CASSQTLDSYEQYF. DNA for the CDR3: TGTGCCAGTAGTCAAACCCTTGACAGTTACGAGCAGTACTTC.

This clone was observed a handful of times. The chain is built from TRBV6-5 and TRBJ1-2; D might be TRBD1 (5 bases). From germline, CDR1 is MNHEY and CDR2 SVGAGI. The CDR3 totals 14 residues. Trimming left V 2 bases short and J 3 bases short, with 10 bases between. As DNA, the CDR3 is TGTGCCAGCAGTTACGGCAGGGCTGACTATGGCTACACCTTC. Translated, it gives CASSYGRADYGYTF.

The CDR3 protein is CASRLSGGFWLGYTF. The CDR3 DNA sequence: TGCGCCAGCAGGCTCAGCGGGGGATTCTGGCTGGGCTACACCTTC. The chain recombines TRBV5-1 with TRBJ1-2; D might be TRBD1 (5 bases). Trimming removed 5 bases from V and 8 bases from J, with 22 bases in between. CDR1 is SGHRS, CDR2 YFSETQ, per germline. CDR3 length: 15 residues.

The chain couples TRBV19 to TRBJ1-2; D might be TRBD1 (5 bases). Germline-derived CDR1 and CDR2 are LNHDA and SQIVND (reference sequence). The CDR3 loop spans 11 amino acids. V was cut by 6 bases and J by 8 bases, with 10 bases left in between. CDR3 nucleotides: TGTGCCAGTAGCTTGGGGGGGGGCTACACCTTC. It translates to CASSLGGGYTF. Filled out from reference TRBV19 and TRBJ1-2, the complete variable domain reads DGGITQSPKYLFRKEGQNVTLSCEQNLNHDAMYWYRQDPGQGLRLIYYSQIVNDFQKGDIAEGYSVSREKKESFPLTVTSAQKNPTAFYLCASSLGGGYTFGSGTRLTVV.

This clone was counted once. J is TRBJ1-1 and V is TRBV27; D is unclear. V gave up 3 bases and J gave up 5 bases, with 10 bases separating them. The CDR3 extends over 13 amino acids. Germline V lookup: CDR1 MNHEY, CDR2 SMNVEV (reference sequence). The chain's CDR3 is CASSFARWTEAFF. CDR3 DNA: TGTGCCAGCAGTTTTGCTCGGTGGACTGAAGCTTTCTTT.